These 17 T cell receptor beta chains were sequenced from one sample in a study of HIV-infected patients and healthy controls. Reverse transcription used 450 to 650 ng RNA and constant-region primers for alpha and beta. Alpha and beta chain libraries were made separately by chain-specific third strand synthesis with multiplexing indices. TCRdb re-derived calls from the 5' RACE reads in MiXCR, one entry per CDR3 protein. The table records roughly 18,000 distinct CDR3 sequences, about 9% of them present only once. No cell fractionation was done, so the repertoire covers all unsorted peripheral blood T cells. Source material: blood. Receptors were obtained from an adult in good health.

This clonotype was seen at least ten times. The chain has TRBV11-2 and TRBJ1-5, with 9 bases that match TRBD1. This CDR3 is built from 15 residues. The V gene end was trimmed by 3 bases and the J gene end by 7 bases; junction bases not matched to a gene: 7. The germline CDR1 and CDR2 sequences are SGHAT and FQNNGV. CDR3 region: CASSFGTGLRQPQHF. Here the CDR3 DNA reads TGTGCCAGCAGCTTCGGGACAGGGCTCCGGCAGCCCCAGCATTTT.

This clonotype came up many times. DNA of the CDR3: TGCGCCAGCAGCTTGGACGGGAGGGACAAAGATACGCAGTATTTT. Protein: CASSLDGRDKDTQYF. The J gene is TRBJ2-3, the V gene TRBV5-1, with 8 bases that match TRBD2. The CDR3 loop spans 15 amino acids. Germline V gene sequence: CDR1 SGHRS, CDR2 YFSETQ. V was pared by 0 bases and J by 5 bases, with 5 bases of the junction left unmatched.

This clonotype occurred many times. The chain recombines TRBV2 with TRBJ1-2; 7 bases fit TRBD1. CDR3 length: 17 amino acids. The J segment lost 2 bases and the V segment lost 6 bases, leaving 15 bases of the junction unmatched. The germline V gene has CDR1 SNHLY and CDR2 FYNNEI. The CDR3 nucleotides are TGTGCCAGCAGCCAAGGGGGCAGGGGTCGGATAAACTATGGCTACACCTTC. Its translation is CASSQGGRGRINYGYTF.

There are many counts of this clonotype. The chain uses TRBV11-2 and TRBJ2-1, with D unclear. V gave up 6 bases and J gave up 6 bases, with 9 bases separating them. Germline assignment: CDR1 SGHAT and CDR2 FQNNGV. This CDR3 is 12 amino acids long. The CDR3 DNA reads as TGTGCCAGCAGTGGATGGGGCAATGAGCAGTTCTTC. Translating it yields CASSGWGNEQFF. The full variable domain, rest sourced from reference TRBV11-2 and TRBJ2-1, is EAGVAQSPRYKIIEKRQSVAFWCNPISGHATLYWYQQILGQGPKLLIQFQNNGVVDDSQLPKDRFSAERLKGVDSTLKIQPAKLEDSAVYLCASSGWGNEQFFGPGTRLTVL.

This clonotype showed up many times. The V call is TRBV20-1, the J call TRBJ1-1, with D unclear. CDR1 DFQATT and CDR2 SNEGSKA come from the germline V gene (reference sequence). The CDR3 is 13 amino acids. V was trimmed by 1 base and J by 4 bases, leaving 10 bases between them. CDR3 in amino acids: CSARVGGPTEAFF. Here the CDR3 DNA reads TGCAGTGCTAGAGTCGGAGGTCCCACTGAAGCTTTCTTT.

This clonotype was seen many times. The junction and the germline gene differ at one end; a read error may be behind it. The chain carries TRBV7-2 and TRBJ2-2; D ambiguous. Per the germline V gene, CDR1 is SGHTA and CDR2 is FQGNSA. There are 15 residues in the CDR3. The CDR3 sequence is CASSFTLRNAGELFF. The CDR3 DNA follows: TGTGCCAGCAGCTTCACTTTGAGGAACGCCGGGGAGCTGTTTTTT.

This clonotype was detected many times. V usage is TRBV6-1 and J usage is TRBJ2-3; D is unclear. This CDR3 has 13 residues. Germline CDR1 MNHNS, CDR2 SASEGT. V was pared by 3 bases and J by 5 bases, with 9 bases between. Here the CDR3 reads CASSDVDRDTQYF. In DNA, the CDR3 is TGTGCCAGCAGTGACGTGGACCGAGATACGCAGTATTTT.

This clonotype is medium-sized by share. The rearrangement links TRBV7-6 to TRBJ2-1, with a weak D call TRBD1 (6 bases). The CDR3 consists of 13 residues. Between the trimmed V and J ends, which lost 6 bases and 6 bases, there was a span of 12 bases. Germline CDR1 is SGHVS and CDR2 is FNYEAQ. The CDR3 region is CASSRTALNEQFF. CDR3 DNA: TGTGCCAGCAGTAGGACAGCCCTCAATGAGCAGTTCTTC.

This clonotype rates as medium-sized. V and J are TRBV20-1 and TRBJ2-7; D uncertain. CDR3 length: 14 amino acids. V was shortened by 0 bases and J by 4 bases, with 13 bases between the two germline ends. CDR1 DFQATT and CDR2 SNEGSKA come from the germline V gene (reference sequence). Here the CDR3 reads CSARDNRVNYEQYF. In DNA, the CDR3 is TGCAGTGCTAGAGATAATCGAGTGAATTACGAGCAGTACTTC.

The sample holds many counts of this clonotype. DNA for the CDR3: TGTGCCAGCAGCTCAAGCGGCACAGATACGCAGTATTTT. Translating it yields CASSSSGTDTQYF. The rearrangement links TRBV7-6 to TRBJ2-3; unclear D gene. Germline V gene lookup returns CDR1 SGHVS and CDR2 FNYEAQ. This CDR3 region has 13 residues. Trimming took 4 bases from V and 1 from J, leaving 6 bases between them.

This clonotype is medium-sized. The chain couples TRBV6-2 or TRBV6-3 to TRBJ2-1; TRBD2 matches 13 bases. CDR3 length: 15 residues. The germline gives CDR1 MNHEY, CDR2 SVGEGT. Trimming took 6 bases from V and 9 from J; bases not matched to a gene: 8. The CDR3 loop reads CASSQLAGGHTEQFF. The CDR3 nucleotides are TGTGCCAGCAGCCAACTAGCGGGAGGGCACACTGAGCAGTTCTTC.

This clonotype was seen repeatedly, ten times or more. The genes are TRBV5-1 and TRBJ2-2, with D unresolved. The V gene's germline CDR1 is SGHRS and CDR2 YFSETQ. Trimming took 4 bases from V and 5 from J, leaving 6 bases between them. CDR3 length: 12 amino acids. CDR3 coding DNA: TGCGCCAGCAGCATTTCTACCGGGGAGCTGTTTTTT. Translating gives CASSISTGELFF.

This clonotype has at least ten counts. This chain connects TRBV29-1 to TRBJ2-7; perhaps TRBD1 as D (5 bases). The V end was cut by 6 bases, the J end by 6 bases, with 18 bases between. The germline V gene encodes CDR1 SQVTM and CDR2 ANQGSEA. This CDR3 region has 13 residues. The CDR3 spells CSVAPSTVREQYF. CDR3 nucleotides: TGCAGCGTGGCCCCTTCGACAGTCCGCGAGCAGTACTTC.

Judged by abundance, this clonotype is medium-sized. This sequence joins TRBV5-6 and TRBJ1-3; D perhaps matches TRBD1 (6 bases). CDR1 and CDR2 from the germline V gene are SGHDT and YYEEEE. V was pared by 0 bases and J by 0 bases, with 10 bases between. The CDR3 has 16 residues. CDR3 nucleotide sequence: TGTGCCAGCAGCTTGGCCGGACAGCTCTCTGGAAACACCATATATTTT. Translating it yields CASSLAGQLSGNTIYF.

There are many counts of this clonotype. This chain connects TRBV7-9 to TRBJ2-1, with D possibly TRBD2 on 6 matching bases. Germline values: CDR1 SEHNR, CDR2 FQNEAQ (reference sequence). The CDR3 has 14 residues. With 5 bases removed from V and 5 bases from J, the gap between germline ends came to 13 bases. CDR3 sequence: CASSPPGVHNEQFF. As DNA, the CDR3 is TGTGCCAGCAGCCCGCCGGGAGTTCACAATGAGCAGTTCTTC.

V usage is TRBV7-2 and J usage is TRBJ2-5; 11 positions match TRBD1. The CDR3 is made up of 15 amino acids. Germline trimming cut 7 bases from V and 5 bases from J; bases unmatched to any gene: 9. Germline V gives CDR1 SGHTA, CDR2 FQGNSA. This CDR3 reads CASKAGQGAPETQYF. For the CDR3, the DNA is TGTGCCAGCAAGGCCGGACAGGGGGCGCCGGAGACCCAGTACTTC.

The V gene is TRBV12-3 or TRBV12-4, the J gene TRBJ1-5, with D uncertain. V shed 6 bases and J shed 6 bases, with 9 bases lying between them. This CDR3 is 12 amino acids long. CDR3 nucleotides: TGTGCCAGCAGCCCGGGGTCTCAGCCCCAGCATTTT. Translating it yields CASSPGSQPQHF.